Given below is one T cell receptor beta chain in context. Its antigen remains unknown. Time point specified: newly diagnosed GD, antithyroid drugs for less than 3 months. There was RNA extracted from PBMCs, and the TCR library was made from it. CDR3 size: 13 residues. The ends were cut back, 2 bases at V and 3 bases at J, with 7 bases in the middle. CDR1 is LGHNA and CDR2 is YNFKEQ in the germline V gene. This sample stems from a study of regulatory T cells in long-lasting Graves disease. Points from the study as a whole: Gene preferences differed: TRBV28, TRBJ1-2, TRBJ2-5 in persistent cases.

According to the study, TCR beta libraries were built with iRepertoire HTBI primers and CDR3-region Arm-PCR. MiXCR, applied by TCRdb to the multiplex PCR reads, yields one record per CDR3 protein. The sample yields about 530,000 distinct CDR3 sequences, around 16% seen once. The same data also went into a second study, on T cells in Graves' hyperthyroidism and ophthalmopathy.

This specimen consisted of peripheral blood mononuclear cells (PBMCs), obtained at new diagnosis, from a patient treated with antithyroid drugs. This clonotype was obtained from a woman aged 35-65 years with Graves disease. V gene TRBV4-2 combines with J gene TRBJ2-5; a weak D match, TRBD2 (5 bases). This CDR3 reads CASSQISEETQYF. The CDR3 DNA reads as TGTGCCAGCAGCCAAATTAGCGAAGAGACCCAGTACTTC.